This passage covers 31 T cell receptor beta chains from one sample sequenced in a study of blood T cell repertoires in COVID-19. Profiling relied on immunoSEQ multiplex PCR, and the TCRdb table lists in-frame clones only, not all of them. This sample has approximately 230,000 clones, with roughly 90% found just once. Sequencing input: PBMCs or T cells enriched from blood (not recorded which). These receptors all stem from a woman in her 30s with acute COVID-19.

V gene TRBV11-3 combines with J gene TRBJ1-1; D is possibly TRBD1 (6 bases). With 6 bases removed from V and 4 bases from J, the gap between germline ends came to 12 bases. CDR3 size: 13 residues. CDR1 and CDR2 (germline): SGHNT, YENEEA. This CDR3 is CASSLQGGTEAFF. The CDR3 bases are TGTGCCAGCAGTTTACAGGGTGGCACTGAAGCTTTCTTT.

The chain has TRBV6-5 and TRBJ1-2; 8 positions match TRBD1. Germline V gene lookup returns CDR1 MNHEY and CDR2 SVGAGI. J lost 8 bases, V lost 5 bases, and 10 bases had no gene match. This CDR3 spans 14 amino acids. The CDR3: CASSTGTGLRGYTF. CDR3 nucleotides: TGTGCCAGCAGTACCGGGACAGGTCTTAGAGGCTACACCTTC.

The J gene is TRBJ1-6, the V gene TRBV21-1; the listed D gene, TRBD1, was not tested against the DNA. TRBV21-1 is recorded as a pseudogene. The CDR3 is made up of 18 amino acids. CDR3 nucleotides: TGTGCCAGCAGCAAAGTAGGAGGTCTGGGACAGGGGCGCTCACCCCTCCACTTT. It yields the protein CASSKVGGLGQGRSPLHF.

In nucleotides, the CDR3 is TGTGCCAGCAGCTTATCCGGGGGGGCCGTGAATGAGCAGTTCTTC. Amino acids: CASSLSGGAVNEQFF. The chain is built from TRBV7-9 and TRBJ2-1; 8 bases line up with TRBD2. The CDR3 runs to 15 residues. After removal of 2 bases from V and 7 bases from J, the junction contained 7 bases not matched to a gene. From germline, CDR1 is SEHNR and CDR2 FQNEAQ (reference sequence).

The chain links TRBV5-1 to TRBJ1-1; 8 bases are shared with TRBD1. The CDR3 is 12 amino acids. Germline-derived CDR1 and CDR2 are SGHRS and YFSETQ. V was pared by 7 bases and J by 4 bases, with 3 bases of the junction left unmatched. The DNA of the CDR3 is TGCGCCAGCGGAGACAGGGGCACTGAAGCTTTCTTT. Translation gives CASGDRGTEAFF.

The rearrangement uses TRBV29-1 and TRBJ2-3; D is possibly TRBD2 (6 bases). V shed 4 bases and J shed 3 bases, with 8 bases lying between them. The length of the CDR3 is 12 residues. Germline V gene sequence: CDR1 SQVTM, CDR2 ANQGSEA. CDR3 in amino acids: CSVVEGTDTQYF. The CDR3 DNA reads as TGCAGCGTTGTGGAGGGGACAGATACGCAGTATTTT.

The chain recombines TRBV9 with TRBJ2-7, with D possibly being TRBD2 (5 bases). From germline, CDR1 is SGDLS and CDR2 YYNGEE. The CDR3 runs to 14 residues. V lost 4 bases and J 3 bases, leaving 14 bases between the germline ends. This CDR3 reads CASSLDSVGYEQYF. The CDR3 DNA follows: TGTGCCAGCAGCTTGGACTCCGTTGGCTACGAGCAGTACTTC.

This chain uses TRBV7-9 with TRBJ1-5; D might be TRBD1 (5 bases). The CDR3 totals 16 residues. Trimming took off 2 bases at V and 1 base at J, with 12 bases between the two ends. Germline V gene data show CDR1 as SEHNR and CDR2 as FQNEAQ (reference sequence). CDR3 residues: CASSLSRGGSNQPQHF. The CDR3, as DNA: TGTGCCAGCAGCTTATCTAGGGGTGGGAGCAATCAGCCCCAGCATTTT.

This chain uses TRBV19 with TRBJ2-1; 10 bases fit TRBD2. V lost 4 bases and J lost 0; bases outside the gene matches: 6. The CDR3 spans 17 residues. The V gene's germline CDR1 is LNHDA and CDR2 SQIVND (reference sequence). CDR3 sequence: CASSTGLATASYNEQFF. The CDR3 region has the DNA TGTGCCAGTAGTACGGGACTAGCGACGGCCTCCTACAATGAGCAGTTCTTC.

CDR3 sequence reads: CATSRSGGNQPQHF. CDR3 DNA: TGTGCCACCAGCAGGTCAGGGGGCAATCAGCCCCAGCATTTT. This chain links TRBV15 with TRBJ1-5, with a possible D match to TRBD1 (6 bases). CDR3 size: 14 residues. Germline V gene data show CDR1 as LNHNV and CDR2 as YYDKDF (reference sequence). V was shortened by 3 bases and J by 2 bases, with 8 bases between the two germline ends.

A single count supports this clone. The chain has TRBV6-6 and TRBJ2-4; perhaps TRBD1 as D (7 bases). This CDR3 is built from 14 residues. Germline V gene lookup returns CDR1 MNHNY and CDR2 SVGAGI (reference sequence). The V gene lost 0 bases and the J gene lost 13 bases, with 16 bases spanning the gap. For the CDR3, the DNA is TGTGCCAGCAGTTACTCGAAAGGGGCAGGGGGGCAGTACTTC. This encodes CASSYSKGAGGQYF.

This clone appeared once. The chain combines TRBV29-1 with TRBJ2-1; TRBD1 matches 8 bases. J gave up 9 bases and V 1 base, and 5 bases lay outside the gene matches. Looked up from germline, CDR1 is SQVTM and CDR2 is ANQGSEA. The CDR3 sequence is 13 residues long. This CDR3 is CSVEGTGLLEQFF. DNA of the CDR3: TGCAGCGTTGAAGGGACAGGGCTCCTTGAGCAGTTCTTC.

The chain links TRBV5-4 to TRBJ2-7, with 7 bases lining up with TRBD1. The CDR3 length is 14 residues. V was clipped by 4 bases and J by 2 bases; unmatched bases: 6. Germline assignment: CDR1 SGHNT and CDR2 YYREEE (reference sequence). CDR3 DNA sequence: TGTGCCAGCAGCCCTCCGGGACAGACCTACGAGCAGTACTTC. Translation: CASSPPGQTYEQYF.

The rearrangement joins TRBV12-3 or TRBV12-4 to TRBJ2-7, with D perhaps matching TRBD1 (6 bases). This CDR3 region has 12 residues. Trimming shortened V by 5 bases and J by 4 bases, and 9 bases separated the two germline ends. The CDR3 sequence is CASSTGKYEQYF. The CDR3 DNA reads as TGTGCCAGCAGTACAGGGAAGTACGAGCAGTACTTC.

The chain joins TRBV6-5 to TRBJ2-7; 9 nucleotides line up with TRBD2. The J segment lost 5 bases and the V segment lost 2 bases, leaving 10 bases of the junction unmatched. The CDR3 loop spans 16 amino acids. Germline CDR1 and CDR2: MNHEY and SVGAGI. This chain's CDR3 is CASSYGRAGGLNEQYF. The CDR3 region has the DNA TGTGCCAGCAGTTACGGTAGGGCGGGAGGGCTAAACGAGCAGTACTTC.

V usage is TRBV28 and J usage is TRBJ2-1; perhaps TRBD1 as D (6 bases). V lost 3 bases to trimming and J lost 4 bases, with 13 bases between them. CDR1 is MDHEN, CDR2 SYDVKM, per germline. The CDR3 totals 15 residues. CDR3 sequence (DNA): TGTGCCAGCAGTTTGGACAGTAGATCATACAATGAGCAGTTCTTC. Encoded protein: CASSLDSRSYNEQFF.

CDR3 sequence: CASSTQNTGELFF. The CDR3 DNA reads TGTGCCAGCAGCACTCAAAACACCGGGGAGCTGTTTTTT. The chain recombines TRBV11-1 with TRBJ2-2; D is unclear. CDR1 and CDR2 from the germline V gene are SGHAT and FQDESV (reference sequence). This CDR3 is 13 amino acids long. V lost 5 bases and J lost 2, with 6 bases in between. Complete variable domain (other parts from reference TRBV11-1 and TRBJ2-2): EAEVAQSPRYKITEKSQAVAFWCDPISGHATLYWYRQILGQGPELLVQFQDESVVDDSQLPKDRFSAERLKGVDSTLKIQPAELGDSAMYLCASSTQNTGELFFGEGSRLTVL.

V usage is TRBV9 and J usage is TRBJ1-4; tentatively, D is TRBD1 (6 bases). The ends were cut back, 3 bases at V and 4 bases at J, with 10 bases in the middle. In germline, CDR1 is SGDLS, CDR2 YYNGEE. CDR3 length equals 14 residues. The CDR3 loop reads CASSGTEDNEKLFF. The CDR3 DNA follows: TGTGCCAGCAGCGGGACAGAGGATAATGAAAAACTGTTTTTT.

J is TRBJ1-1 and V is TRBV5-1, with 9 bases fitting TRBD1. Germline V gene sequence: CDR1 SGHRS, CDR2 YFSETQ. Germline trimming cut 4 bases from V and 8 bases from J; bases unmatched to any gene: 12. CDR3 length: 15 residues. The CDR3 DNA reads as TGCGCCAGCAGCCCAACAGGGGGCGCCCCCCAGGAAGCTTTCTTT. It encodes CASSPTGGAPQEAFF.

The J gene is TRBJ1-4, the V gene TRBV9; D uncertain. Deletions cut 2 bases from V and 5 bases from J, with 10 bases between. This CDR3 has 14 amino acids. In germline, CDR1 is SGDLS, CDR2 YYNGEE. In nucleotides, the CDR3 is TGTGCCAGCAGCGTTGAGGGAACAAATGAAAAACTGTTTTTT. This sequence encodes CASSVEGTNEKLFF.

The gene calls are TRBV6-1 and TRBJ2-7; D uncertain. V was pared by 0 bases and J by 2 bases, with 8 bases between. CDR3 length: 14 residues. CDR1 MNHNS and CDR2 SASEGT come from the germline V gene. This chain's CDR3 is CASSEAAPAYEQYF. The CDR3 DNA reads as TGTGCCAGCAGTGAAGCTGCGCCTGCCTACGAGCAGTACTTC.

This sequence joins TRBV11-2 and TRBJ2-4; 7 nucleotides line up with TRBD2. The length of the CDR3 is 16 residues. After removal of 5 bases from V and 6 bases from J, the junction contained 13 bases not matched to a gene. Per germline, CDR1 SGHAT and CDR2 FQNNGV. The CDR3 nucleotides read TGTGCCAGCAGCAATCTTCTCCAGCGGGGCACAAACATTCAGTACTTC. This encodes CASSNLLQRGTNIQYF.

The chain couples TRBV10-3 to TRBJ1-5, with D maybe TRBD1 (5 bases). The V and J ends lost 6 bases and 3 bases respectively, with 12 bases between them. Germline loops: CDR1 ENHRY, CDR2 SYGVKD. CDR3 length: 14 residues. CDR3 in DNA: TGTGCCATCAGCGAGGGGCAGAACAATCAGCCCCAGCATTTT. It translates to CAISEGQNNQPQHF.

This clone appeared a few times. J is TRBJ1-2 and V is TRBV7-8, with D uncertain. This CDR3 has 13 residues. V lost 5 bases to trimming and J lost 4 bases, with 11 bases between them. CDR1 is SGHVS and CDR2 is FQNEAQ in the germline V gene. The CDR3 nucleotides are TGTGCCAGCAGCCCGAGCCTAGGCTATGGCTACACCTTC. Protein sequence: CASSPSLGYGYTF.

This chain uses TRBV7-6 with TRBJ1-1; possibly TRBD1 for D (5 bases). The CDR3 is 16 amino acids. Germline CDR1 is SGHVS and CDR2 is FNYEAQ. The V gene lost 5 bases and the J gene lost 0 bases, with 16 bases spanning the gap. In nucleotides, the CDR3 is TGTGCCAGCAGCACCCCGGGGGGAATAATGAACACTGAAGCTTTCTTT. Its protein is CASSTPGGIMNTEAFF.

The chain employs TRBV15 and TRBJ1-5, with D maybe TRBD1 (6 bases). Germline-derived CDR1 and CDR2 are LNHNV and YYDKDF (reference sequence). The CDR3 loop spans 19 amino acids. V gave up 0 bases and J gave up 2 bases, with 20 bases separating them. The DNA of the CDR3 is TGTGCCACCAGCAGAGATCGGAACAGGGCTACAAGGGGCAATCAGCCCCAGCATTTT. Translating gives CATSRDRNRATRGNQPQHF.

The rearrangement joins TRBV27 to TRBJ2-7, with D possibly matching TRBD1 (5 bases). The germline V and J ends were trimmed by 2 bases and 2 bases, with 7 bases remaining between them. The CDR3 sequence is 13 residues long. CDR1 is MNHEY, CDR2 SMNVEV, per germline (reference sequence). The CDR3, as DNA: TGTGCCAGCAGTTTAAGGGGAACCTACGAGCAGTACTTC. Its protein product is CASSLRGTYEQYF.

This clone was detected only a few times. This chain joins TRBV4-1 and TRBJ2-2; D may be TRBD2 (7 bases). The CDR3 extends over 14 amino acids. The germline CDR1 and CDR2 sequences are MGHRA and YSYEKL. Trimming took 0 bases from V and 8 from J, leaving 10 bases between them. In nucleotides, the CDR3 is TGCGCCAGCAGCCAAGATCGGGGGGCGGGGGAGCTGTTTTTT. This translates into CASSQDRGAGELFF.

The chain recombines TRBV19 with TRBJ1-5; no clear D. Per germline, CDR1 LNHDA and CDR2 SQIVND (reference sequence). V shed 2 bases and J shed 0 bases, with 20 bases lying between them. The CDR3 totals 19 residues. The CDR3 region is CASSISSGQQHYSNQPQHF. CDR3 sequence (DNA): TGTGCCAGTAGTATATCCAGCGGGCAGCAGCACTATAGCAATCAGCCCCAGCATTTT.

Only a few counts were recorded for this clone. V is TRBV6-5 and J is TRBJ1-1; D is ambiguous. Germline V gene lookup returns CDR1 MNHEY and CDR2 SVGAGI. V gave up 2 bases and J gave up 1 base, with 14 bases separating them. CDR3 size: 16 residues. This CDR3 reads CASSYGGAPKNTEAFF. CDR3 bases: TGTGCCAGCAGTTACGGAGGCGCCCCGAAGAACACTGAAGCTTTCTTT.

The rearrangement links TRBV11-2 to TRBJ2-3; no firm D call. With 5 bases removed from V and 2 bases from J, the gap between germline ends came to 8 bases. CDR1 is SGHAT, CDR2 FQNNGV, per germline. The CDR3 length is 13 residues. The CDR3 loop is CASSGANTDTQYF. DNA for the CDR3: TGTGCCAGCAGCGGAGCCAACACAGATACGCAGTATTTT.